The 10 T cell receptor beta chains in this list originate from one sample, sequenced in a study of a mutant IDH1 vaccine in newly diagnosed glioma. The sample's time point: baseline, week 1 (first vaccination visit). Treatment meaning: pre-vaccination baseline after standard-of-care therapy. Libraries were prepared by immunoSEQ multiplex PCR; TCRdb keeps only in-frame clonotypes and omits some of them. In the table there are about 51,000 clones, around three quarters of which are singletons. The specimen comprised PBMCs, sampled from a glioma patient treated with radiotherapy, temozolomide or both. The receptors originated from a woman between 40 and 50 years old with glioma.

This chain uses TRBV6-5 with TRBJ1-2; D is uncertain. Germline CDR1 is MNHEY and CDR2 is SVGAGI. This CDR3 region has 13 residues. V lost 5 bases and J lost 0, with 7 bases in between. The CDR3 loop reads CASSPTPNYGYTF. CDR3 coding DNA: TGTGCCAGCAGTCCTACCCCTAACTATGGCTACACCTTC.

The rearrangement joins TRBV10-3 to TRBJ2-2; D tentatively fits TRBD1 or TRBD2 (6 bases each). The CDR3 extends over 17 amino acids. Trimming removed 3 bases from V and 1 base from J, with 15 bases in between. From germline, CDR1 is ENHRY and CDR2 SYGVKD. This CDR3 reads CAISDPTEGGNTGELFF. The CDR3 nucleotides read TGTGCCATCAGTGACCCCACGGAGGGGGGGAACACCGGGGAGCTGTTTTTT.

Written as DNA, the CDR3 is TGTGCTAGTGGCTCACAGCGATACCAAGAGACCCAGTACTTC. This encodes CASGSQRYQETQYF. The rearrangement joins TRBV12-5 to TRBJ2-5, with D uncertain. The CDR3 sequence is 14 residues long. Between the trimmed V and J ends, which lost 6 bases and 0 bases, there was a span of 11 bases. Per germline, CDR1 LGHNT and CDR2 FRNRAP. The entire variable domain, with the rest obtained from reference TRBV12-5 and TRBJ2-5, is as follows: DARVTQTPRHKVTEMGQEVTMRCQPILGHNTVFWYRQTMMQGLELLAYFRNRAPLDDSGMPKDRFSAEMPDATLATLKIQPSEPRDSAVYFCASGSQRYQETQYFGPGTRLLVL.

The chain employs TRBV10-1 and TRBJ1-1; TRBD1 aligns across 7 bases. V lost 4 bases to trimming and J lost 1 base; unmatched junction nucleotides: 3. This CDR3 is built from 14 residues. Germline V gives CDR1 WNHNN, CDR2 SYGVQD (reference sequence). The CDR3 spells CASSGTGWNTEAFF. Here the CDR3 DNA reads TGCGCCAGCAGTGGGACAGGATGGAACACTGAAGCTTTCTTT.

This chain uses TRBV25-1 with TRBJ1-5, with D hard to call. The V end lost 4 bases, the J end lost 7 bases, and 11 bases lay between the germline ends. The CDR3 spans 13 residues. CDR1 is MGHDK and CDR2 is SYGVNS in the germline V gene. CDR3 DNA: TGTGCCAGCAGTGCTCAAAGGAAACAGCCCCAGCATTTT. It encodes CASSAQRKQPQHF.

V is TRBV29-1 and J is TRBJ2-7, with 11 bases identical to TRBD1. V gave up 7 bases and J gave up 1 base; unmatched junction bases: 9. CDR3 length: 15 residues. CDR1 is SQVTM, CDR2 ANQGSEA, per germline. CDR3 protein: CSASAGTGGSYEQYF. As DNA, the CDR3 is TGCAGCGCCTCTGCGGGGACAGGGGGATCCTACGAGCAGTACTTC.

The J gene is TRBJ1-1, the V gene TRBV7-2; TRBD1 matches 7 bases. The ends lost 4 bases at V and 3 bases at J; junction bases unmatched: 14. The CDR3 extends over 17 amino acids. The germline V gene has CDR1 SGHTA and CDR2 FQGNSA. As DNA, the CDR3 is TGTGCCAGCAGCTCCGTAGGGGGCCGTACAGGGGACACTGAAGCTTTCTTT. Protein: CASSSVGGRTGDTEAFF.

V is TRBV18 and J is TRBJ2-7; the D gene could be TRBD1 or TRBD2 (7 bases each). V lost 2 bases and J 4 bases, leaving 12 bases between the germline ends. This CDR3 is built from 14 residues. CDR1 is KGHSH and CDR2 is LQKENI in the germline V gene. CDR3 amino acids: CASSPGRGRYEQYF. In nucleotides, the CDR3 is TGTGCCAGCTCACCAGGGAGGGGGCGATACGAGCAGTACTTC.

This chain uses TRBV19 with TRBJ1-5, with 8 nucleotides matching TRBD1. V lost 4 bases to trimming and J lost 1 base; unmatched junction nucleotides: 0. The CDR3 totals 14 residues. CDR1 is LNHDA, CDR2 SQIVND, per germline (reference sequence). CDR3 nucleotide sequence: TGTGCCAGTAGTACAGGGGGCAGCAATCAGCCCCAGCATTTT. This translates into CASSTGGSNQPQHF.

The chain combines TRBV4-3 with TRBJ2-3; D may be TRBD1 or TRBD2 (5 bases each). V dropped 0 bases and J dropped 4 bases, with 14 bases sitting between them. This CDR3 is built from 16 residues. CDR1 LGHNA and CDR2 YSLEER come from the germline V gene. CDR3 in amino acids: CASSQEVQGSADTQYF. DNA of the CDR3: TGCGCCAGCAGCCAAGAAGTCCAGGGTAGCGCAGATACGCAGTATTTT.